This TCR beta chain was recorded in a study of blood T cell repertoires in COVID-19. V trimming: 2 bases; J trimming: 6 bases; junction bases outside the gene matches: 4. In germline, CDR1 is SEHNR, CDR2 FQNEAQ (reference sequence). The CDR3 spans 14 residues. This clone was recorded once. Libraries were prepared by immunoSEQ multiplex PCR; TCRdb keeps only in-frame clonotypes and omits some of them. The sample shows around 70,000 clones, about 88% of them seen only once. The sequenced sample consisted of peripheral blood. The receptor was isolated from a man in his forties or fifties with acute or convalescent COVID-19. The rearrangement links TRBV7-9 to TRBJ1-2; 9 bases line up with TRBD1. CDR3 region: CASSLWDRADGYTF. The CDR3 nucleotides read TGTGCCAGCAGCTTATGGGACAGGGCGGATGGCTACACCTTC. Filled out from reference TRBV7-9 and TRBJ1-2, the complete variable domain reads DTGVSQNPRHKITKRGQNVTFRCDPISEHNRLYWYRQTLGQGPEFLTYFQNEAQLEKSRLLSDRFSAERPKGSFSTLEIQRTEQGDSAMYLCASSLWDRADGYTFGSGTRLTVV.